This is a list of T cell receptor beta chains from one sample in a study of T cells in Graves' hyperthyroidism and ophthalmopathy. TCRdb called the multiplex PCR reads again in MiXCR, with one record for every CDR3 protein. The data hold about 640,000 distinct CDR3 sequences, with about 20% observed a single time. The material sequenced was blood. The receptors shown here come from a man aged 30-40 years with Graves' ophthalmopathy. The CDR3 runs from the conserved cysteine through the conserved F or W. The D gene is left open where the match is weak. Only part of the rows carry a size: once, few, many, or a class if the clone is expanded.

size | J | D | V | length | CDR3 | DNA
few | TRBJ2-1 | . | TRBV6-2/TRBV6-3 | 14 | CASRDSIANNEQFF | TGTGCCAGCAGAGATAGTATAGCGAACAATGAGCAGTTCTTC
few | TRBJ2-7 | TRBD2 | TRBV6-1 | 16 | CASSEGPGRAVIEQYF | TGTGCCAGCAGTGAGGGTCCCGGGAGGGCCGTTATCGAGCAGTACTTC
few | TRBJ1-1 | . | TRBV20-1 | 11 | CSASKDIWTFF | TGCAGTGCTAGTAAGGACATCTGGACTTTCTTT
many | TRBJ1-4 | . | TRBV2 | 15 | CASSDGSPTNEKLFF | TGTGCCAGCAGTGACGGATCCCCAACTAATGAAAAACTGTTTTTT
few | TRBJ2-3 | TRBD2 | TRBV3-1 | 16 | CASSPHASGTTDTQYF | TGTGCCAGCAGCCCCCACGCCAGCGGGACCACAGATACGCAGTATTTT
many | TRBJ2-7 | TRBD1 | TRBV6-1 | 15 | CASSVRDRDVDEQYF | TGTGCCAGCAGTGTCCGGGACAGGGATGTTGACGAGCAGTACTTC
few | TRBJ1-2 | . | TRBV5-1 | 14 | CASSPAGWGYGYTF | TGCGCCAGCAGCCCCGCAGGGTGGGGCTATGGCTACACCTTC
many | TRBJ2-7 | . | TRBV6-1 | 13 | CATRQVQTYEQYF | TGTGCCACACGACAGGTACAAACCTACGAGCAGTACTTC
few | TRBJ2-5 | . | TRBV15 | 14 | CATSRDQVADTQYF | TGTGCCACCAGCAGAGATCAAGTCGCGGACACCCAGTACTTC
few | TRBJ2-1 | TRBD2 | TRBV29-1 | 13 | CSVGAGGPNEQFF | TGCAGCGTTGGGGCGGGAGGGCCTAATGAGCAGTTCTTC
. | TRBJ2-7 | TRBD2 | TRBV7-3 | 17 | CASSILAGESSPYEQYF | TGTGCCAGCAGCATACTAGCGGGAGAAAGTTCCCCCTACGAGCAGTACTTC
. | TRBJ2-2 | . | TRBV7-8 | 14 | CASSSRGVAGELFF | TGTGCCAGCAGCTCCCGCGGGGTCGCCGGGGAGCTGTTTTTT
. | TRBJ2-3 | TRBD2 | TRBV5-1 | 16 | CASSIMTSGSADTQYF | TGCGCCAGCAGCATTATGACTAGCGGGAGTGCAGATACGCAGTATTTT
many | TRBJ2-7 | TRBD1 | TRBV28 | 17 | CASSFDRGGPGSYEQYF | TGTGCCAGCAGTTTTGACAGGGGGGGACCGGGCTCCTACGAGCAGTACTTC
few | TRBJ1-6 | . | TRBV6-1 | 16 | CASKREGSSYNSPLHF | TGTGCCAGCAAAAGGGAGGGGAGCTCCTATAATTCACCCCTCCACTTT
many | TRBJ2-7 | TRBD1 | TRBV7-2 | 15 | CASSLATGGAYEQYF | TGTGCCAGCAGCTTAGCGACAGGGGGGGCCTACGAGCAGTACTTC
. | TRBJ2-7 | . | TRBV20-1 | 11 | CSAVLDYEQYF | TGCAGTGCGGTACTCGACTACGAGCAGTACTTC